The TCR beta chain under discussion was sequenced for a study of T cells in tuberculosis. Turning to the study itself: This South African cohort compared adolescents with or without latent tuberculosis against adults with active tuberculosis.

Of note for this clone: Its antigen remains unidentified.

Germline CDR1 reads SGHRS; CDR2 reads YFSETQ. V trimming: 3 bases; J trimming: 7 bases; junction bases outside the gene matches: 4. CDR3 length equals 15 residues. Using immunoSEQ multiplex PCR, the repertoire was profiled, and TCRdb retains in-frame clones only, with some absent. In the table there are around 38,000 clones, 95% of which are singletons. General observations from the study: Smaller alpha distances in active tuberculosis partly reflected shorter CDR3-alpha lengths. Smaller distances to GMM-specific TCRs suggested their expansion in active tuberculosis.

Adolescents were screened for latent TB by skin test and IGRA. The chain carries TRBV5-1 and TRBJ1-6; the match to TRBD1 covers 10 bases. The origin of this receptor is a donor aged 10-29 years with latent tuberculosis or without tuberculosis infection. Sequenced: PBMCs. This chain's CDR3 is CASSWGGQGNSPLHF. CDR3 coding DNA: TGCGCCAGCAGCTGGGGGGGACAGGGGAATTCACCCCTCCACTTT.